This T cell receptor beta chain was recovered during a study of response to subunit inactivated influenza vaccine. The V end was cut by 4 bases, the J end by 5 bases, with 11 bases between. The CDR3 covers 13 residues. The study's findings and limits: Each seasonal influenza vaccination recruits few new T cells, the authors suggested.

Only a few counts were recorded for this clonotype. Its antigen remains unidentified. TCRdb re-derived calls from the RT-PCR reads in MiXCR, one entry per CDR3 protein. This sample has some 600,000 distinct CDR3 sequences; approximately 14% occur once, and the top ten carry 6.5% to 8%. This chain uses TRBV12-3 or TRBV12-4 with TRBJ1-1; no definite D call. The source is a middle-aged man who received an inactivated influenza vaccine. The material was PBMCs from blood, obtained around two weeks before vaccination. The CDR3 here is CASSSIYGTEAFF. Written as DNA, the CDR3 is TGTGCCAGCAGTTCCATCTATGGGACTGAAGCTTTCTTT.